The text below deals with one T cell receptor (beta chain). As yet, its antigen is unknown. Sequencing was performed with immunoSEQ multiplex PCR; in TCRdb, only in-frame clones are kept and a portion is missing. The data show tens of thousands of clones, 80% to 85% seen once. Patients with autoimmune history or systemic immunosuppression were excluded. The CDR3 extends over 15 amino acids. The V gene end was trimmed by 1 base and the J gene end by 5 bases; junction bases not matched to a gene: 6. Germline CDR1 reads SGHDT; CDR2 reads YYEEEE. This entry comes from a study of OX40 agonist ivuxolimab in advanced cancers. As for the study in general: Every patient in dose escalation had hepatocellular carcinoma, melanoma, renal cell or head and neck cancer. Prior anti-PD-1, anti-PD-L1 or anti-CTLA-4 therapy was allowed; 40% to 50% had some. Study outcomes and limitations: On average, CD8+ T cells had more expanded clones than CD4+.

The V gene is TRBV5-6, the J gene TRBJ2-1; 7 bases are a match to TRBD2. The specimen comprised CD4+ or CD8+ T cells sorted from blood, sampled in a trial of the OX40 agonist ivuxolimab. The origin of this receptor is an adult with an advanced solid tumor such as melanoma, head and neck, liver or kidney cancer. The CDR3 loop is CASSLLSGTNNEQFF. CDR3 coding DNA: TGTGCCAGCAGCTTGCTAAGCGGGACCAACAATGAGCAGTTCTTC.